This TCR beta chain was captured by sequencing in a study of blood T cell repertoires in COVID-19. Study details: Spain, Italy and the United States supplied samples that represented acute and convalescent COVID-19. Sample material is recorded as cDNA or gDNA derived from T cells, B-cell-depleted T cells, or PBMCs.

Produced via immunoSEQ multiplex PCR; TCRdb's table is partial and in-frame only. In the table there are around 76,000 clones, approximately 85% of which are singletons. Unmatched junction bases numbered 11, after V lost 0 bases and J lost 2 bases. CDR3 length equals 19 residues. CDR1 and CDR2 from the germline V gene are LGHNA and YSLEER. The genes are TRBV4-3 and TRBJ2-3; 10 nucleotides line up with TRBD2. The receptor comes from an elderly man with acute or convalescent COVID-19. Input material: peripheral blood. In DNA, the CDR3 is TGCGCCAGCAGCCAAGACCAAGCGGGAGGGCGTCCGCTCACAGATACGCAGTATTTT. This codes for CASSQDQAGGRPLTDTQYF.